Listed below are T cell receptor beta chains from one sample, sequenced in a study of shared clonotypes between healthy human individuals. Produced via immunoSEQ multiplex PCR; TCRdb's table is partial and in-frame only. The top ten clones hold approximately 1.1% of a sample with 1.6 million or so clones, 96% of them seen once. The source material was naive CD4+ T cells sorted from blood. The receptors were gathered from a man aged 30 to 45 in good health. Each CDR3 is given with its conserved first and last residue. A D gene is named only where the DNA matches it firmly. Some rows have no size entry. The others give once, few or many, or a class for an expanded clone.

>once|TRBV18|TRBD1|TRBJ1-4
TGTGCCAGCTCACTGCAGGGGGCCGGTAATGAAAAACTGTTTTTT
CASSLQGAGNEKLFF
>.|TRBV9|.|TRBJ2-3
TGTGCCAGCAGCGGCGAGGCCCAACTCCCCGGGGGAGATACGCAGTATTTT
CASSGEAQLPGGDTQYF
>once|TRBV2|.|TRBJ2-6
TGTGCCAGCAGTGCGGCTGGGGCCAACGTCCTGACTTTC
CASSAAGANVLTF
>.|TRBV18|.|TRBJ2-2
TGTGCCAGCTCACCAGAGTCGGACACCGGGGAGCTGTTTTTT
CASSPESDTGELFF
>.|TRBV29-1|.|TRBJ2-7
TGCAGCGTTGGGACTTCCCCTCGACAGTACGAGCAGTACTTC
CSVGTSPRQYEQYF
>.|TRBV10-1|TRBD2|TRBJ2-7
TGCGCCAGCAGTGAGTCTAGCGGGACTTCCTACGAGCAGTACTTC
CASSESSGTSYEQYF
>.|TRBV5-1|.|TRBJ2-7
TGCGCCAGCAGCATGGGACAAAGAGACTACGAGCAGTACTTC
CASSMGQRDYEQYF
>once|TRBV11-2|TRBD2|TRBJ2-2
TGTGCCAGCAGCTCTACCGGCGGCGGGAGGGGGTTCACCGGGGAGCTGTTTTTT
CASSSTGGGRGFTGELFF
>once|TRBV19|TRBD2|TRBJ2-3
TGTGCCAGTAGTATAATGGACGGGGGGGGCACAGATACGCAGTATTTT
CASSIMDGGGTDTQYF
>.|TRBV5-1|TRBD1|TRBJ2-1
TGCGCCAGCAGCTTCCGGGACAGGGATTACAATGAGCAGTTCTTC
CASSFRDRDYNEQFF
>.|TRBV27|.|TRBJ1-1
TGTGCCAGCAGTAGGACCGTCGGGGACACTGAAGCTTTCTTT
CASSRTVGDTEAFF
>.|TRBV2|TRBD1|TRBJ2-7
TGTGCCAGCAGTGCCCAGGGGGCAAGCTACGAGCAGTACTTC
CASSAQGASYEQYF
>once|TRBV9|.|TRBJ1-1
TGTGCCAGCAGCGTAGCCCCAGTTGCGGATCCTGAAGCTTTCTTT
CASSVAPVADPEAFF
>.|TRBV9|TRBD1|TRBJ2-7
TGTGCCAGCAGCGTATCCAGACAGGGTTGGAACGAGCAGTACTTC
CASSVSRQGWNEQYF
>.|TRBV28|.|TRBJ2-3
TGTGCCAGCATTCCACCTCTCGCTAGCACAGATACGCAGTATTTT
CASIPPLASTDTQYF
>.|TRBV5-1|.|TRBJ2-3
TGCGCCAGCAGCTTGGCCGCAGGGGCAGATACGCAGTATTTT
CASSLAAGADTQYF
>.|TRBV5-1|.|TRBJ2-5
TGCGCCAGCAGCTTGGGTGGATCGAGGTTAGAGACCCAGTACTTC
CASSLGGSRLETQYF
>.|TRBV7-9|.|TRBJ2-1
TGTGCCAGCAGCTTAGTGTCCATGTCCTACAATGAGCAGTTCTTC
CASSLVSMSYNEQFF
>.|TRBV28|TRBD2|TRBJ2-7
TGTGCCAGCAGCTTTCACTTCGGGGGGACCGGAGCAGCCTATAGCTCCTACGAGCAGTACTTC
CASSFHFGGTGAAYSSYEQYF
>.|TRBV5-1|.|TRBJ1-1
TGCGCCAGCAGCTTGGGACAGATGAACACTGAAGCTTTCTTT
CASSLGQMNTEAFF
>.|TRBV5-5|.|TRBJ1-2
TGTGCCAGCAGCTTTAGATTACCTAACTATGGCTACACCTTC
CASSFRLPNYGYTF
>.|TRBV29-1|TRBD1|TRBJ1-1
TGCAGCGTTGCAACTTTTACCGGGACAGGAGCGAAGAACACTGAAGCTTTCTTT
CSVATFTGTGAKNTEAFF
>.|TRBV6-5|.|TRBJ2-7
TGTGCCAGCAGTTACTCGTTACGCGCCTACGAGCAGTACTTC
CASSYSLRAYEQYF
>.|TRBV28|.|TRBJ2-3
TGTGCCAGCAGTTTCGGGACTCAAAACAAGGATACGCAGTATTTT
CASSFGTQNKDTQYF
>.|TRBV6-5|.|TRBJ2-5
TGTGCCAGCAGTTACTCGATTGTGGGCCTGGTAGAGACCCAGTACTTC
CASSYSIVGLVETQYF
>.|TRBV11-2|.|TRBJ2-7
TGTGCCAGCAGCCGATCTAAGGGCGGCGAGCAGTACTTC
CASSRSKGGEQYF
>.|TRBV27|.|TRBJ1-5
TGTGCCAGCGGGGGATGGAGGGATGGCAATCAGCCCCAGCATTTT
CASGGWRDGNQPQHF
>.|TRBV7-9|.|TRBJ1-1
TGTGCCAGCAGCTTACTAGGCGGTGCGAACACTGAAGCTTTCTTT
CASSLLGGANTEAFF
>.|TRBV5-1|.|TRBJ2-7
TGCGCCAGCAGCTTGACCGGACAGAATTACGAGCAGTACTTC
CASSLTGQNYEQYF
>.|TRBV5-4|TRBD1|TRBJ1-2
TGTGCCAGCAGCCTGCAGGGGGCGTTAGAGTATGGCTACACCTTC
CASSLQGALEYGYTF
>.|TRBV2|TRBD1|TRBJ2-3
TGTGCCAGCACGAGGGGGCAGGGGGACACAGATACGCAGTATTTT
CASTRGQGDTDTQYF
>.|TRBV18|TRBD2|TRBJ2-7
TGTGCCAGCTCACCTCCGATCGGACTAGTTAACTACGAGCAGTACTTC
CASSPPIGLVNYEQYF
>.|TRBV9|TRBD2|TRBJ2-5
TGTGCCAGCAGCGAACTAGCGGGAGGTTGGGAGACCCAGTACTTC
CASSELAGGWETQYF
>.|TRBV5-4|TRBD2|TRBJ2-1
TGTGCCAGCAGCCGCGGGAGTACTTACAATGAGCAGTTCTTC
CASSRGSTYNEQFF
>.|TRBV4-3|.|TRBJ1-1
TGCGCCAGCAGCCAAGATTTGGGAGGGAGGACTGAAGCTTTCTTT
CASSQDLGGRTEAFF
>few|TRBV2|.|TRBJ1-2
TGTGCCAGCAATCCTACAGGGCGAGGCTACACCTTC
CASNPTGRGYTF
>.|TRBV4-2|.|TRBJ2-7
TGTGCCAGCAGCACCAGCGTGTCTGCCTACGAGCAGTACTTC
CASSTSVSAYEQYF
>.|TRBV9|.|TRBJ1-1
TGTGCCAGCAGCGTAAACAGAAACACTGAAGCTTTCTTT
CASSVNRNTEAFF
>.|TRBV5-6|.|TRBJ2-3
TGTGCCAGCAGCTTGGAATCAGCGAGAGGTGGAATAGATACGCAGTATTTT
CASSLESARGGIDTQYF
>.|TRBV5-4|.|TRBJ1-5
TGTGCCAGCAGCTTGAACCCGCCTGATCAGCCCCAGCATTTT
CASSLNPPDQPQHF
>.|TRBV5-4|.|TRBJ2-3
TGTGCCAGCAGCTTGGTTCAGAGCACAGATACGCAGTATTTT
CASSLVQSTDTQYF
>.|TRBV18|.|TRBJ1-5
TGTGCCAGCTCACTTGAGTCGGGCAGGGATCAGCCCCAGCATTTT
CASSLESGRDQPQHF
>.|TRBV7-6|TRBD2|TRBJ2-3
TGTGCCAGCAGCTTAGGAGCAAATAGCGGGAGGGATACGCAGTATTTT
CASSLGANSGRDTQYF
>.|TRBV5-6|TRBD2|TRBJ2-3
TGTGCCAGCAGCATCCGGACTAGCGGGAGGATGTTCACAGATACGCAGTATTTT
CASSIRTSGRMFTDTQYF